What follows is one T cell receptor (beta chain) and its context. Its cognate antigen is unknown. The repertoire was sequenced with immunoSEQ multiplex PCR; TCRdb's copy has only in-frame clones and lacks some. This sample carries approximately 71,000 clones, 90% to 95% of them seen once, and the ten largest clones take 15% to 19%. These data are taken from a study of OX40 agonist ivuxolimab in advanced cancers. The overall study: From about 23 to 85 years was the age range, with a mean of around 60 years, and 65% to 90% were male. Around 40% of patients had received prior checkpoint inhibitor therapy.

In germline, CDR1 is MNHEY, CDR2 SMNVEV (reference sequence). The CDR3 contains 13 residues. Trimming stripped 3 bases from V and 2 bases from J, with 7 bases between. Study-wide points: By week 6 at 0.1 to 3.0 mg/kg, blood CD4+ and CD8+ T cells had expanded clonally.

This chain connects TRBV27 to TRBJ2-5, with D tentatively TRBD2 (6 bases). Material: CD4+ or CD8+ T cells sorted from blood, obtained in a trial of the OX40 agonist ivuxolimab. The sequence derives from an adult with an advanced solid tumor such as melanoma, head and neck, liver or kidney cancer. CDR3 loop: CASSFGGQETQYF. CDR3 in DNA: TGTGCCAGCAGTTTTGGAGGGCAAGAGACCCAGTACTTC.